Listed here are 7 T cell receptor beta chains from one sample, sequenced in a study of PD-1 blockade in classical Hodgkin lymphoma. Exposure to brentuximab vedotin varied, and each patient had relapsed following autologous stem cell transplantation. The repertoire was sequenced with immunoSEQ multiplex PCR; TCRdb's copy has only in-frame clones and lacks some. Altogether 75,000 to 100,000 clones are present, about four fifths being singletons, with the ten largest covering 15% to 20%. Sample: peripheral blood mononuclear cells (PBMCs), taken before the second cycle of nivolumab. The receptors were sampled from a human donor with classical Hodgkin lymphoma.

The chain joins TRBV7-9 to TRBJ1-5, with D unresolved. The germline V gene has CDR1 SEHNR and CDR2 FQNEAQ (reference sequence). V was trimmed by 4 bases and J by 1 base, leaving 8 bases between them. The CDR3 spans 14 residues. The CDR3 DNA follows: TGTGCCAGCAGCTCAGCGGGGAGCAATCAGCCCCAGCATTTT. This gives the protein CASSSAGSNQPQHF.

V and J are TRBV10-3 and TRBJ1-4, with a weak D call TRBD1 (5 bases). The CDR3 totals 15 residues. The V end lost 1 base, the J end lost 8 bases, and 14 bases lay between the germline ends. Looked up from germline, CDR1 is ENHRY and CDR2 is SYGVKD. As DNA, the CDR3 is TGTGCCATCAGTGAGTTGGGGGGGGAAAAAGAAAAACTGTTTTTT. Protein sequence: CAISELGGEKEKLFF.

The chain joins TRBV7-9 to TRBJ1-2, with D maybe TRBD1 (6 bases). V was shortened by 1 base and J by 3 bases, with 15 bases between the two germline ends. This CDR3 is 16 amino acids long. CDR1 SEHNR and CDR2 FQNEAQ come from the germline V gene (reference sequence). CDR3 sequence: CASSLGGRGRDYGYTF. The CDR3 DNA is TGTGCCAGCAGCTTAGGAGGCAGGGGAAGGGACTATGGCTACACCTTC.

J is TRBJ2-3 and V is TRBV10-1, with a tentative D call TRBD2 (6 bases). Germline V gene sequence: CDR1 WNHNN, CDR2 SYGVQD (reference sequence). The CDR3 has 14 amino acids. V shed 3 bases and J shed 4 bases, with 11 bases lying between them. The CDR3 coding sequence is TGCGCCAGCAGTGATTCGACTAGGGCAGATACGCAGTATTTT. This encodes CASSDSTRADTQYF.

There are a few counts of this clone. The genes are TRBV28 and TRBJ1-5; D might be TRBD1 (5 bases). The length of the CDR3 is 16 residues. The V gene's germline CDR1 is MDHEN and CDR2 SYDVKM. Between the trimmed V and J ends, which lost 3 bases and 2 bases, there was a span of 14 bases. The CDR3 DNA is TGTGCCAGCAGTTTCGGATCGGGGGTCGGCAATCAGCCCCAGCATTTT. It specifies CASSFGSGVGNQPQHF.

The rearrangement joins TRBV30 to TRBJ1-2; D ambiguous. Trimming took off 5 bases at V and 6 bases at J, with 4 bases between the two ends. The CDR3 sequence is 9 residues long. The germline CDR1 and CDR2 sequences are GTSNPN and SVGIG (reference sequence). This CDR3 reads CAWGHGYTF. The CDR3 DNA is TGTGCCTGGGGTCATGGCTACACCTTC. The full variable domain, with the rest looked up from reference TRBV30 and TRBJ1-2, is SQTIHQWPATLVQPVGSPLSLECTVEGTSNPNLYWYRQAAGRGLQLLFYSVGIGQISSEVPQNLSASRPQDRQFILSSKKLLLSDSGFYLCAWGHGYTFGSGTRLTVV.

The genes are TRBV7-9 and TRBJ1-1; D uncertain. The CDR3 sequence is 14 residues long. The germline V gene encodes CDR1 SEHNR and CDR2 FQNEAQ (reference sequence). V was trimmed by 1 base and J by 7 bases, leaving 13 bases between them. This CDR3 reads CASSLESGLIEAFF. The CDR3, as DNA: TGTGCCAGCAGCTTAGAGAGCGGGTTGATTGAAGCTTTCTTT.